This T cell receptor (beta chain) was documented in a study of shared clonotypes between healthy human individuals. About the research overall: The cohort had a couple of women and a few men, ages 18 to 49. Overall study findings and caveats: Among donors, clonotype sharing was expected to be affected by sequencing depth.

In regard to this clone: The antigen remains unidentified.

The CDR3 has 13 residues. The ends were cut back, 6 bases at V and 4 bases at J, with 13 bases in the middle. Germline CDR1 reads GTSNPN; CDR2 reads SVGIG (reference sequence). Study processing details: Junction-only sequences without quality scores were provided by ImmunoSEQ, so filtering was different. TCRdb's table, derived via immunoSEQ multiplex PCR, lists solely in-frame clones and lacks some. V and J calls and clone size are those listed in that table; D and trimming were worked out from the DNA. The table records 400,000 to 500,000 clones, around 80% of them present only once. Sequenced: PBMCs. The TCR was taken from a woman between 40 and 55 years old in good health. Some clones in this sample may be carry-over from other donors' samples. The rearrangement uses TRBV30 and TRBJ2-1, with D possibly matching TRBD2 (5 bases). The CDR3 DNA follows: TGTGCCTGTAGGAGCGGTCGGTACAATGAGCAGTTCTTC. Translation gives CACRSGRYNEQFF.